This is a list of T cell receptor beta chains from one sample in a study of blood T cell repertoires in COVID-19. Sequencing was performed with immunoSEQ multiplex PCR; in TCRdb, only in-frame clones are kept and a portion is missing. The sample yields about 210,000 clones, approximately 80% seen once. Input material: PBMCs or T cells enriched from blood (not recorded which). The receptors were sampled from a man between 25 and 39 years old with acute COVID-19. Each CDR3 is given with its conserved first and last residue. Each record gives: clone size, J gene, D gene, V gene, CDR3 DNA, CDR3 protein. D genes are given only for firm matches. Size values are once, few and many counts, or a class for expanded clones, and some rows have none.

clone_size: .; j_call: TRBJ2-1; d_call: TRBD2; v_call: TRBV6-1; cdr3_nt: TGTGCCAGCAGTGAAGCCAGCGGGGGGGCCAGAGAGCAGTTCTTC; cdr3_aa: CASSEASGGAREQFF
clone_size: .; j_call: TRBJ2-3; d_call: TRBD2; v_call: TRBV6-1; cdr3_nt: TGTGCCAGCAGTGAATGGGACTACACAGATACGCAGTATTTT; cdr3_aa: CASSEWDYTDTQYF
clone_size: .; j_call: TRBJ2-7; d_call: TRBD1; v_call: TRBV11-2; cdr3_nt: TGTGCCAGCAGTACAGGGGGTGGCTACGAGCAGTACTTC; cdr3_aa: CASSTGGGYEQYF
clone_size: many; j_call: TRBJ2-5; d_call: TRBD2; v_call: TRBV2; cdr3_nt: TGTGCCAGCAGTAGGAAGCGGGGGAGTAAAGAGACCCAGTACTTC; cdr3_aa: CASSRKRGSKETQYF
clone_size: few; j_call: TRBJ2-1; d_call: .; v_call: TRBV27; cdr3_nt: TGTGCCAGCATCCCCCACAAGTTTTCCGATGAGCAGTTCTTC; cdr3_aa: CASIPHKFSDEQFF
clone_size: .; j_call: TRBJ2-1; d_call: .; v_call: TRBV28; cdr3_nt: TGTGCCAGCAGTTTAGTTAGGGCGGGTGAGCAGTTCTTC; cdr3_aa: CASSLVRAGEQFF
clone_size: .; j_call: TRBJ1-6; d_call: .; v_call: TRBV29-1; cdr3_nt: TGCAGCGGTCGACGAGAGGAGAATTCACCCCTCCACTTT; cdr3_aa: CSGRREENSPLHF
clone_size: .; j_call: TRBJ2-2; d_call: .; v_call: TRBV2; cdr3_nt: TGTGCCAGCAGCAACTACGGGGGAGCCGGGGAGCTGTTTTTT; cdr3_aa: CASSNYGGAGELFF
clone_size: .; j_call: TRBJ2-5; d_call: .; v_call: TRBV15; cdr3_nt: TGTGCCACCAGCAGAGATATCGAGACCCAGTACTTC; cdr3_aa: CATSRDIETQYF
clone_size: few; j_call: TRBJ1-2; d_call: .; v_call: TRBV28; cdr3_nt: TGTGCCACCCTAGCCTCAAGAAACTATGGCTACACCTTC; cdr3_aa: CATLASRNYGYTF
clone_size: .; j_call: TRBJ1-2; d_call: TRBD1; v_call: TRBV29-1; cdr3_nt: TGCAGCGTTGAAGTGCTCAGGGGGCAAGGTGGCTACACCTTC; cdr3_aa: CSVEVLRGQGGYTF
clone_size: many; j_call: TRBJ2-1; d_call: TRBD1; v_call: TRBV20-1; cdr3_nt: TGCAGTGCTAGTATGGACAGGGTAGTTCGTGAGCAGTTCTTC; cdr3_aa: CSASMDRVVREQFF
clone_size: .; j_call: TRBJ2-6; d_call: TRBD1; v_call: TRBV9; cdr3_nt: TGTGCCAGCAGCCCTCGAGGGGACAGCCTACCTCGATACTCTGGGGCCAACGTCCTGACTTTC; cdr3_aa: CASSPRGDSLPRYSGANVLTF
clone_size: few; j_call: TRBJ2-1; d_call: .; v_call: TRBV11-2; cdr3_nt: TGTGCCAGCCGACAGGAGTCCTACAATGAGCAGTTCTTC; cdr3_aa: CASRQESYNEQFF
clone_size: .; j_call: TRBJ1-1; d_call: TRBD1; v_call: TRBV10-2; cdr3_nt: TGCGCCAGCAGTCAACAGGGGGGGAACACTGAAGCTTTCTTT; cdr3_aa: CASSQQGGNTEAFF
clone_size: .; j_call: TRBJ1-2; d_call: TRBD1; v_call: TRBV28; cdr3_nt: TGTGCCAGCAGCGGAGCCGGGACAGGTCCTGGCTACACCTTC; cdr3_aa: CASSGAGTGPGYTF
clone_size: .; j_call: TRBJ2-7; d_call: .; v_call: TRBV21-1; cdr3_nt: TGTGCCAGCAGCACGGGACAGGGGGACTACGAGCAGTACTTC; cdr3_aa: CASSTGQGDYEQYF
clone_size: .; j_call: TRBJ1-1; d_call: .; v_call: TRBV19; cdr3_nt: TGTGCCAGTAGTATAGGGACAACGGCCTACACTGAAGCTTTCTTT; cdr3_aa: CASSIGTTAYTEAFF
clone_size: .; j_call: TRBJ2-2; d_call: TRBD2; v_call: TRBV5-1; cdr3_nt: TGCGCCAGCAGCCCGGGGGGGTCGGGCACCGGGGAGCTGTTTTTT; cdr3_aa: CASSPGGSGTGELFF
clone_size: .; j_call: TRBJ2-5; d_call: TRBD1; v_call: TRBV6-5; cdr3_nt: TGTGCCAGCAGTTTCGACAGGGGGCTGGAGACCCAGTACTTC; cdr3_aa: CASSFDRGLETQYF
clone_size: .; j_call: TRBJ2-7; d_call: TRBD1; v_call: TRBV12-5; cdr3_nt: TGTGCTAGTGGTCGACAGGGGGGTTACGAGCAGTACTTC; cdr3_aa: CASGRQGGYEQYF
clone_size: .; j_call: TRBJ2-7; d_call: .; v_call: TRBV7-2; cdr3_nt: TGTGCCAGCAGCTTAGCGCTCGGGTCGGGAAACTACGAGCAGTACTTC; cdr3_aa: CASSLALGSGNYEQYF
clone_size: .; j_call: TRBJ2-2; d_call: .; v_call: TRBV28; cdr3_nt: TGTGCCAGCAGCCGACAGGACTCCAACACCGGGGAGCTGTTTTTT; cdr3_aa: CASSRQDSNTGELFF
clone_size: .; j_call: TRBJ2-2; d_call: .; v_call: TRBV5-4; cdr3_nt: TGTGCCAGCAGCCAGACAGGATCGAACACCGGGGAGCTGTTTTTT; cdr3_aa: CASSQTGSNTGELFF
clone_size: once; j_call: TRBJ1-1; d_call: .; v_call: TRBV18; cdr3_nt: TGTGCCAGCTCACAAGGGGAGGCGACTGAAGCTTTCTTT; cdr3_aa: CASSQGEATEAFF
clone_size: .; j_call: TRBJ1-2; d_call: .; v_call: TRBV9; cdr3_nt: TGTGCCAGCAGCGTCTTCACAGGGAACTATGGCTACACCTTC; cdr3_aa: CASSVFTGNYGYTF
clone_size: .; j_call: TRBJ1-1; d_call: TRBD1; v_call: TRBV5-1; cdr3_nt: TGCGCCAGCAGGTTCCGGGACAGGTCGAACACTGAAGCTTTCTTT; cdr3_aa: CASRFRDRSNTEAFF
clone_size: .; j_call: TRBJ1-1; d_call: TRBD1; v_call: TRBV6-5; cdr3_nt: TGTGCCAGCAGTCTGGGACAGGCGAACACTGAAGCTTTCTTT; cdr3_aa: CASSLGQANTEAFF